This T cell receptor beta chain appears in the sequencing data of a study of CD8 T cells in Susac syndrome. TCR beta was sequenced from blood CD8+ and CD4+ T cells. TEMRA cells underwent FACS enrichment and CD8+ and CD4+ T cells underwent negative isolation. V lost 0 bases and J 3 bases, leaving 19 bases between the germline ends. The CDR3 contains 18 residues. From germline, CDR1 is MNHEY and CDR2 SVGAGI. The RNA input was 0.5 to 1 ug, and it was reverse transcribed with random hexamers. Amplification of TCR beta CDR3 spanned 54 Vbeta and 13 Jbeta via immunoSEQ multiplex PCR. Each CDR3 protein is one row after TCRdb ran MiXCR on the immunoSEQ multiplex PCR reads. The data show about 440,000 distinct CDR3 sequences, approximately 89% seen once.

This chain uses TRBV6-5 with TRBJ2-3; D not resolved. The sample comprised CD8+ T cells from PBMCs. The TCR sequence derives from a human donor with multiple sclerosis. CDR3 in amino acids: CASSYSIRAYIHTDTQYF. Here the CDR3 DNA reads TGTGCCAGCAGTTACTCGATTAGAGCCTACATACATACAGATACGCAGTATTTT.